This TCR beta chain stems from a study of T-cell reconstitution after alpha-beta-depleted transplantation in children. Study-level findings and limits: Among T cells one year after transplant, newly produced cells accounted for most counts and diversity. Reportedly, roughly two months post-transplant, alpha-beta T cells arose from several hundred expanded graft clones. Some patients owed their high day-60 TCRbeta diversity to surviving recipient T cells and thymic progenitors.

Comment on this clonotype: Its antigen is not known.

During its preparation, the TCRbeta library received unique molecular identifiers. Each CDR3 protein gets one entry after TCRdb re-called the PCR reads with MiXCR. The repertoire holds about 200,000 distinct CDR3 sequences, with roughly a sixth as singletons. The germline V gene encodes CDR1 MNHEY and CDR2 SMNVEV (reference sequence). The germline V and J ends were trimmed by 4 bases and 2 bases, with 15 bases remaining between them. The CDR3 is 16 residues long. This specimen was PBMCs, mostly from graft donor cells, taken 360 days after TCRalphabeta/CD19-depleted stem cell transplant. The origin of this receptor is a male patient aged 2-15 years who had a stem cell transplant for acute lymphoblastic leukemia, so the T cells may come from the graft donor. J is TRBJ2-1 and V is TRBV27; a possible D gene is TRBD2 (6 bases). The DNA of the CDR3 is TGTGCCAGCAGTTCATCCACTAGCCCAGCCTACAATGAGCAGTTCTTC. It codes for CASSSSTSPAYNEQFF.